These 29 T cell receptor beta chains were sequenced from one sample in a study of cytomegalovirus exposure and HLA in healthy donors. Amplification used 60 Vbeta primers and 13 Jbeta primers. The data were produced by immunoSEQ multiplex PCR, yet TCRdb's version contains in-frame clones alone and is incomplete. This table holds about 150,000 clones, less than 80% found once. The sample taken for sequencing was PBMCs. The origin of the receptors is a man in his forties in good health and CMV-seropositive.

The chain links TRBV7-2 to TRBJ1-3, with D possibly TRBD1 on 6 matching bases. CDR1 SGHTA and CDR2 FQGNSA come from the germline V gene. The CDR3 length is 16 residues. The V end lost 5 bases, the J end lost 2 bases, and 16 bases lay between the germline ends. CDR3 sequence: CASSPPRTVPGNTIYF. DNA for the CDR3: TGTGCCAGCAGCCCACCTCGGACAGTTCCTGGAAACACCATATATTTT.

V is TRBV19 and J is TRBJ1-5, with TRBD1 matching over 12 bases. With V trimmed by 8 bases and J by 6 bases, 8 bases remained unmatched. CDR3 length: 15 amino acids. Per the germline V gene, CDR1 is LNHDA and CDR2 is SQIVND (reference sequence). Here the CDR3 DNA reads TGTGCCAGTGCTCCGGGACAGGGGGCCCCTCAGCCCCAGCATTTT. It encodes CASAPGQGAPQPQHF.

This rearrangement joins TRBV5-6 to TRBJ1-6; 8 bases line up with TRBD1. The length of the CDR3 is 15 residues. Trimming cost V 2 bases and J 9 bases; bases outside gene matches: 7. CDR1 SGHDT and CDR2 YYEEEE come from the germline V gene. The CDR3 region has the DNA TGTGCCAGCAGCTTTTCGGACAGGGACGGTTCACCCCTCCACTTT. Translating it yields CASSFSDRDGSPLHF.

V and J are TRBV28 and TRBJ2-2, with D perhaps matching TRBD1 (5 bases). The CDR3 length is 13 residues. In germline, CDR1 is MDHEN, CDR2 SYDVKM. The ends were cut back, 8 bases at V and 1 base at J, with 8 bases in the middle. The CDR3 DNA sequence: TGTGCCAGCCTGACAGAGAACACCGGGGAGCTGTTTTTT. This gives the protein CASLTENTGELFF.

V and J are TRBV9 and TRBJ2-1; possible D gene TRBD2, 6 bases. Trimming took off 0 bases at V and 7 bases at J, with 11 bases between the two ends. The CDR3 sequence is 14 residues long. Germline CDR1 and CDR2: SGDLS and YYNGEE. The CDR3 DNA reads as TGTGCCAGCAGCGTAGACGGGAGCGGTAATGAGCAGTTCTTC. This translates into CASSVDGSGNEQFF.

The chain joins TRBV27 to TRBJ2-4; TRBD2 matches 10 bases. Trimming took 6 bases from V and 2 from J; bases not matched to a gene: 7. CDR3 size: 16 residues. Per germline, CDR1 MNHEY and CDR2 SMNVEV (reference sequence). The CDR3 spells CASSMSGRASKNIQYF. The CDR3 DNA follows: TGTGCCAGCAGCATGAGCGGGAGGGCCTCCAAAAACATTCAGTACTTC.

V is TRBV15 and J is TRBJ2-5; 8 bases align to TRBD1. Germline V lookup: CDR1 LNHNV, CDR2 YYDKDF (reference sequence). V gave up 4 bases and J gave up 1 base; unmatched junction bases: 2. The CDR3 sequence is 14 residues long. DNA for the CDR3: TGTGCCACCAGCACGGACAGGGTCCAAGAGACCCAGTACTTC. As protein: CATSTDRVQETQYF.

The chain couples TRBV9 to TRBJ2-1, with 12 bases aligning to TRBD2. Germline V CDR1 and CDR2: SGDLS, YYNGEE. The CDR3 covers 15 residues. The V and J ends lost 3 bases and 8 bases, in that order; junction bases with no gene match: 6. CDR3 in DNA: TGTGCCAGCAGCGCCGGGACTAGCGGGTTATATGAGCAGTTCTTC. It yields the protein CASSAGTSGLYEQFF. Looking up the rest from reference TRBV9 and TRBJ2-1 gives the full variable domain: DSGVTQTPKHLITATGQRVTLRCSPRSGDLSVYWYQQSLDQGLQFLIQYYNGEERAKGNILERFSAQQFPDLHSELNLSSLELGDSALYFCASSAGTSGLYEQFFGPGTRLTVL.

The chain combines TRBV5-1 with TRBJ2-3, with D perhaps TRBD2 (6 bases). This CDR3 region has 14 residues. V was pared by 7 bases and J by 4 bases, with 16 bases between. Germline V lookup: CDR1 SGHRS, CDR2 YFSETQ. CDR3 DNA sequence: TGCGCCAGCCGGGGGATTCCTGGGCCAGATACGCAGTATTTT. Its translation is CASRGIPGPDTQYF.

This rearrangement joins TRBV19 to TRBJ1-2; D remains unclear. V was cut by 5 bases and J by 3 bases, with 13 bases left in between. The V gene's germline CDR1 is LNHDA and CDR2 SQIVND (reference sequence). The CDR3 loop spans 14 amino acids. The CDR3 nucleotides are TGTGCCAGTAGTTGGCAGGCTCAAGACTATGGCTACACCTTC. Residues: CASSWQAQDYGYTF.

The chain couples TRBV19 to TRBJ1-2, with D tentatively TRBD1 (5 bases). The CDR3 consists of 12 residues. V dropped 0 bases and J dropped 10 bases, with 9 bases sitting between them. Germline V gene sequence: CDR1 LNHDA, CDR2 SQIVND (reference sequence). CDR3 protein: CASSIDVGHYTF. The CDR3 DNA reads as TGTGCCAGTAGTATAGATGTGGGGCACTACACCTTC.

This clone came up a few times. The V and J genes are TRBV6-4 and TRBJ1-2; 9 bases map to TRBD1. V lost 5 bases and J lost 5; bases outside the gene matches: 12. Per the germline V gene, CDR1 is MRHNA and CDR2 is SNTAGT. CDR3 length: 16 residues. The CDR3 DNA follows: TGTGCCAGCAGTTTGGAACAGGGGGCTGCCGGTTATGGCTACACCTTC. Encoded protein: CASSLEQGAAGYGYTF.

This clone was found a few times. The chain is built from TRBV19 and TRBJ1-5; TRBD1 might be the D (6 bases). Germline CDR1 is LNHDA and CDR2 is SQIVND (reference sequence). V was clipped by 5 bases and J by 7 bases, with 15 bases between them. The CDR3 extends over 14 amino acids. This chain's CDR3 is CASSEGGRGQPQHF. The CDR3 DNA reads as TGTGCCAGTAGTGAGGGGGGGAGAGGACAGCCCCAGCATTTT.

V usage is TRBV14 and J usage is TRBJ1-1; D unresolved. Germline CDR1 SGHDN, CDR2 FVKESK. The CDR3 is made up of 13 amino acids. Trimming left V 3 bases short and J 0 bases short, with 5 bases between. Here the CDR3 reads CASSHQVNTEAFF. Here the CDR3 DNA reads TGTGCCAGCAGCCATCAGGTGAACACTGAAGCTTTCTTT. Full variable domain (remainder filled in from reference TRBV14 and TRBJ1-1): EAGVTQFPSHSVIEKGQTVTLRCDPISGHDNLYWYRRVMGKEIKFLLHFVKESKQDESGMPNNRFLAERTGGTYSTLKVQPAELEDSGVYFCASSHQVNTEAFFGQGTRLTVV.

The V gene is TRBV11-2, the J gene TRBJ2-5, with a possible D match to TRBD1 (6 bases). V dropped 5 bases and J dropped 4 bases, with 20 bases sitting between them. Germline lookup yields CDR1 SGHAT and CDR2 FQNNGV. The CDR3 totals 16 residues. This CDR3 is CASSRNVVGAGETQYF. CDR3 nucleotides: TGTGCCAGCAGCCGCAACGTAGTGGGGGCGGGAGAGACCCAGTACTTC.

The CDR3 loop is CASRLGGATGANVLTF. CDR3 nucleotide sequence: TGTGCCAGCAGGCTGGGGGGGGCTACTGGGGCCAACGTCCTGACTTTC. The chain combines TRBV5-5 with TRBJ2-6; D is possibly TRBD2 (7 bases). Germline CDR1 SGHKS, CDR2 YYEKEE (reference sequence). The CDR3 is 16 residues long. Trimming stripped 5 bases from V and 2 bases from J, with 14 bases between.

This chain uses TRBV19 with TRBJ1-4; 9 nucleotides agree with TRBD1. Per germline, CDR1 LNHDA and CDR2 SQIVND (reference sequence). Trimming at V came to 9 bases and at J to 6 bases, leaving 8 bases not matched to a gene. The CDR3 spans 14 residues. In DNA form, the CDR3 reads TGTGCCAGCAGAGGGACAGGGAGGGATGAAAAACTGTTTTTT. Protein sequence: CASRGTGRDEKLFF.

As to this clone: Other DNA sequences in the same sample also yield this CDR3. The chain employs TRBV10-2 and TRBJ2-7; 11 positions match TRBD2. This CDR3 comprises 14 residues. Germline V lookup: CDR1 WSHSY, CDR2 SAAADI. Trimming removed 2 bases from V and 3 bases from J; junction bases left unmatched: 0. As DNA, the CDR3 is TGCGCCAGCAGTGAGACTAGCGGGAGCTACGAGCAGTACTTC. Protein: CASSETSGSYEQYF.

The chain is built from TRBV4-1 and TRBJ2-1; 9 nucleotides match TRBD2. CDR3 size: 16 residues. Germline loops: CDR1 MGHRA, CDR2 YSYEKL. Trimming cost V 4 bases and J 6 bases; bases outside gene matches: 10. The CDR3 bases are TGCGCCAGCAGCCGCAAGGGGGCGGGAGGGACCAATGAGCAGTTCTTC. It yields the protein CASSRKGAGGTNEQFF.

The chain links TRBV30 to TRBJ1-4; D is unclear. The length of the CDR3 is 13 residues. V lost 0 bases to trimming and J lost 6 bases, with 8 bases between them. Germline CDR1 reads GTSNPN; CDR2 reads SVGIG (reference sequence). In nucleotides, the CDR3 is TGTGCCTGGAGTGTTACAGAAGATGAAAAACTGTTTTTT. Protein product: CAWSVTEDEKLFF.

The chain's CDR3 is CASSFQGNTGELFF. The DNA of the CDR3 is TGTGCCAGCAGTTTTCAGGGGAACACCGGGGAGCTGTTTTTT. The V and J genes are TRBV6-5 and TRBJ2-2; maybe TRBD1 (5 bases). Per germline, CDR1 MNHEY and CDR2 SVGAGI. V lost 4 bases and J 1 base, leaving 7 bases between the germline ends. The CDR3 sequence is 14 residues long.

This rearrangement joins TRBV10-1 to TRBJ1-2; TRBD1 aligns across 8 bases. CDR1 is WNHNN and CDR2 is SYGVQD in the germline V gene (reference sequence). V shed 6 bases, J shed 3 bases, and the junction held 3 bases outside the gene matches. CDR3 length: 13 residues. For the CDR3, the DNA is TGCGCCAGCAGCCCGGGACAGGACTATGGCTACACCTTC. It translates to CASSPGQDYGYTF.

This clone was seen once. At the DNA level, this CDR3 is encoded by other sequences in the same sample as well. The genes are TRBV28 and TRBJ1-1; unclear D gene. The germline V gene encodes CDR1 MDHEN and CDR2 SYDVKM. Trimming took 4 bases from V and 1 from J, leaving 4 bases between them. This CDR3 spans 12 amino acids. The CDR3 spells CASSYRNTEAFF. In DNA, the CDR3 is TGTGCCAGCAGTTACAGGAACACTGAAGCTTTCTTT.

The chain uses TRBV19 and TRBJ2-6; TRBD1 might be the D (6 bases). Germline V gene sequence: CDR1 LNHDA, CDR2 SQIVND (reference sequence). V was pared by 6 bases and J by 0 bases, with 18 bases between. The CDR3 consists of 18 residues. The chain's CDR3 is CASRSLPDSLSGANVLTF. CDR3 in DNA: TGTGCCAGTAGATCACTTCCGGACAGCCTCTCTGGGGCCAACGTCCTGACTTTC.

The CDR3 bases are TGTGCCAGCTCACTACCTCAGGGGACCTACAATGAGCAGTTCTTC. This codes for CASSLPQGTYNEQFF. The chain links TRBV18 to TRBJ2-1; a possible D gene is TRBD1 (6 bases). The germline V gene encodes CDR1 KGHSH and CDR2 LQKENI. V was shortened by 4 bases and J by 2 bases, with 12 bases between the two germline ends. The length of the CDR3 is 15 residues.

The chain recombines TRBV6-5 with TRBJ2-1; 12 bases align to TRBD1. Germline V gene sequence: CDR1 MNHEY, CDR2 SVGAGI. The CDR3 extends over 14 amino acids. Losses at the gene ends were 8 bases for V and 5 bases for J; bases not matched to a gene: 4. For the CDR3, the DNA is TGTGCCAGCGGGGACAGGGGGCGCGACAATGAGCAGTTCTTC. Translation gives CASGDRGRDNEQFF.

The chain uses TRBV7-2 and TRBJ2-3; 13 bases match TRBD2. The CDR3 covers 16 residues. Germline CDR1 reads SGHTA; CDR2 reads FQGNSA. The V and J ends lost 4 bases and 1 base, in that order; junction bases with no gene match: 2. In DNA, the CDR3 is TGTGCCAGCAGCTCTGGACTAGCGGGAGGCACAGATACGCAGTATTTT. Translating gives CASSSGLAGGTDTQYF.

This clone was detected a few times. The CDR3 nucleotides read TGCGCCAGCAGTGAGTTAGGGGGTCGACAGCCCCAGCATTTT. It codes for CASSELGGRQPQHF. The rearrangement links TRBV10-2 to TRBJ1-5, with D possibly TRBD1 on 6 matching bases. The V gene lost 1 base and the J gene lost 7 bases, with 11 bases spanning the gap. This CDR3 spans 14 amino acids. Per germline, CDR1 WSHSY and CDR2 SAAADI.

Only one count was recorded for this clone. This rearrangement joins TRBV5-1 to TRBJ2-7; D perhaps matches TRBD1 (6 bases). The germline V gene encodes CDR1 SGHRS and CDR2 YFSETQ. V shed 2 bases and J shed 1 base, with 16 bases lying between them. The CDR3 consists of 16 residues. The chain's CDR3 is CASSFGQLGASYEQYF. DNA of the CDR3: TGCGCCAGCAGCTTTGGACAGTTAGGAGCGTCCTACGAGCAGTACTTC.